This paragraph reports one T cell receptor (beta chain). This clone was detected only a few times. The clone's antigen remains unknown. No base quality information exists; no much larger clone differs at one position. CDR1 and CDR2 are read off the germline V gene as MDHEN and SYDVKM. The CDR3, from cysteine to phenylalanine, totals 16 residues. The entry retains the CDR3 DNA only, 48 bases that are in frame from base 1. V is cut by 6 bases and J by 4 bases, and the space between the germline ends is 21 bases. The library came from the immunoSEQ multiplex PCR assay. For the multiplex PCR, a mixture combining 60 forward primers for TCR Vbeta segments and 13 reverse primers for TCR Jbeta segments was used. The CDR3 region of rearranged TCR beta genes was amplified from genomic DNA with a multiplex PCR assay. The amplified TCR beta libraries were sequenced on the Illumina HiSeq System as 87-base-pair reads. As for how the authors treated the data: Across the 700 or so repertoires, a later analysis counted around 80 million unique TCR beta chains, roughly 11 million of which were shared by at least two donors. Raw reads were error-corrected and collapsed into unique sequences with a nearest-neighbor algorithm that merged closely related sequences to remove PCR and sequencing errors. CDR3 sequences were aligned to IMGT reference sequences to assign V, D and J gene segments. Each retained sequence needed at least a six-nucleotide match to both a V gene segment and a J gene segment. Rearrangements were classified as productive when the CDR3 lacked stop codons and remained in frame with V and J, and all other rearrangements were classified as non-productive. Following IMGT convention, CDR3 was defined as the stretch from the second conserved V-encoded cysteine to the conserved J-encoded phenylalanine. The earlier analysis of some 580 of the donors excluded any sequence lacking an unambiguous match to a single V gene segment. An earlier analysis of roughly 590 of the donors called V segments functional above 56.7% productive rearrangements and segregating when the between-donor standard deviation exceeded 5%. A statistical classification framework was built for diagnosing cytomegalovirus status from the catalog of TCR beta chain sequences. A later analysis assigned V and J genes by comparing TCR nucleotide sequences with IMGT/GENE-DB human TR gene sequences. In a later analysis, CDR3 sequences and most-parsimonious VDJ recombination scenarios were assigned using the TCRdist pipeline. A later analysis defined each TCR beta chain by its CDR3 amino acid sequence plus V-gene family, and excluded reads lacking a unique V-gene family. A later analysis removed 592 highly shared, low-generation-probability nucleotide sequences to deal with suspected cross-contamination and a sequencing artifact. For each public chain, a later analysis derived a clonal expansion index from normalized ranks of inferred template counts within each repertoire. In a later analysis, generation probabilities were computed with a VDJ recombination model fitted to out-of-frame rearrangements, and the resulting probabilities were checked against IGoR. Hypergeometric tests were used in a later analysis to score TCR-TCR, TCR-HLA and TCR-CMV co-occurrence, with a repertoire-size bias correction applied to the TCR pairs. To estimate false discovery rates, a later analysis permuted the HLA or CMV assignments 20 times. In a later analysis, co-occurring TCRs were grouped using DBSCAN, and TCRdist sequence similarity was added for clustering within HLA-allele-positive subsets. For co-occurrence clustering, repertoires with fewer than 30,000 or more than 120,000 public chains were excluded, along with five or six repertoires with anomalous nucleotide sharing. Drawn from immuneACCESS, this table holds only the in-frame rearrangements with V and J called that TCRdb kept. Clones are partly lost; checked studies trace under half to an unresolved V gene and leave the rest unexplained. That table supplies the V and J calls and clone size; D and trimming were determined from the DNA. The sample table holds 160,000 or so clones, of which roughly 80% were seen once. The ten top clones hold about 10% of the sample.

The sample comes from a study of cytomegalovirus exposure and HLA in healthy donors (dated by TCRdb to 2016 to 2017). As for the study more broadly: According to an earlier analysis of several hundred of the donors, some 180 million T cells yielded 90 million to 140 million unique TCR beta sequences and 250 to 350 Gb of sequence data. An early release covering about 600 HLA-typed donors comprised 250 to 350 gigabases of sequencing data and about 90 million unique TCR sequences. The genetic ancestry cluster associated with self-reported Caucasian donors included 65% to 90% of the roughly 400 genotyped donors. The study was designed to test whether signatures of past pathogen exposure could be identified by cataloging public T cell receptors. Using immunosequencing, the study profiled T cell repertoires from about 610 subjects and related those repertoires to cytomegalovirus serostatus. In addition to the first cohort of hundreds of subjects, a separate validation cohort of over 90 different subjects was used. To predict cytomegalovirus infection status, the study brought together high-throughput TCR immunosequencing, statistical association of individual TCRs with disease status, and machine learning. A later analysis re-analyzed previously published TCR beta repertoires from roughly 600 donors and added high-resolution HLA genotyping to study TCR occurrence patterns. In the later analysis, no new phenotypic data were used to find candidate immune exposures; instead, reliance was placed on TCR beta sequences and their occurrence across donors. To decide whether each TCR beta V gene segment behaved as functional or pseudogenic, an earlier analysis of approximately 590 of the donors relied on high-throughput TCR beta sequencing. Donor age, sex, ethnicity and CMV serostatus were compiled alongside the repertoire data. A later genetic analysis took genome-wide SNP genotypes for about three fifths of the roughly 670 donors and used that subset as a discovery cohort. Every repertoire in the discovery cohort had been generated on one and the same sequencing platform. Class I and class II HLA loci were covered by the typing at four-digit resolution. Typing coverage differed by locus: A, B, C, DRB1 and DQB1 were typed in about 620-630 donors, DQA1 in 500 to 550, DPA1 in over 600, and DPB1 in 400 to 490. Several DR-DQ haplotypes were handled as single units for association and clustering, since linkage in the cohort was strong. On average, roughly 200,000 unique TCR beta nucleotide sequences were sequenced per donor among about 400 genotyped donors of the cohort, with around 19% of those sequences being non-productive. Study-wide conclusions, independent of this receptor: According to a later analysis, parvovirus B19, influenza, CMV and Epstein-Barr virus appeared linked to several top co-occurrence clusters. In vitro tests confirmed that a few of the cytomegalovirus-associated TCR beta chains recognize cytomegalovirus antigens. A cluster of highly shared sequence variants was judged likely to be a technical artifact of the sequencing pipeline. In a later analysis, TCR association rates were found to vary across HLA loci, with the most associated TCRs seen for DRB1 alleles and the fewest for HLA-C alleles. A total of roughly 160 TCR beta chains were listed by the study as associated with cytomegalovirus. A later analysis associated around 16,000 TCR beta sequences with specific HLA alleles at a false discovery rate of 0.05. Only TCR beta chains were sequenced in this cohort, and the absence of alpha or paired-chain data limited detectable features. According to a later genetic analysis, donors in an Asian-associated ancestry cluster had fewer N-insertions in productive TCRs than the approximately 700-donor mean. Compared with equally common non-associated chains, HLA-associated TCR beta chains in a later analysis were more clonally expanded and had lower generation probabilities. Immune exposure information for the cohort was limited to CMV serostatus. It was suggested by the authors that the approach could potentially be generalized to other disease states and immunological phenotypes. The 87-base-pair reads could not distinguish some IMGT-functional V segments, including TRBV6-2 and TRBV6-3, so those segments were excluded. In an earlier analysis of 587 of the donors, most TCR beta V segments appeared in productive rearrangements about 87% or about 30% of the time, broadly matching IMGT annotations. According to a later analysis, most CMV-associated TCR beta chains appeared to be HLA-restricted, and the HLA associations seemed to be driven largely by CMV exposure. Most TCR sequences were observed very rarely across donors, whereas some public TCRs were present in many individuals. When HLA alleles, especially DR and DQ, strongly co-occurred, TCR associations were difficult to assign to individual alleles. Presence/absence analyses assumed roughly uniform sequencing depth across donors, an assumption that may not hold. Because counts were too low, fewer than 20 rarely observed V segments, including chromosome 9 orphons, were excluded from the earlier analysis of 500 to 700 of the donors. HLA typing was unavailable for some donors at each locus, so association tests used only the typed subset. An association between a missense DCLRE1C variant and V-gene and J-gene trimming of TCR beta chains was found in a later genetic analysis and replicated in an independent cohort. Correlated functional status among segregating V segments might be attributable to linkage disequilibrium, but an unknown experimental factor could not be ruled out. The classifier was reported to diagnose cytomegalovirus status with high specificity and sensitivity in both the original cohort and the validation cohort. A further reported finding was that TCR beta sequences accurately predicted the HLA-A and HLA-B alleles for most subjects in the first cohort.

The cohort comprised 550 to 700 healthy bone marrow donors. At the time of sampling, all cohort members were nominally healthy, though unrecorded immune exposures were likely present. The donor tested CMV seropositive and was one of the 289 seropositive cohort members. A peripheral blood sample was collected from each donor, and TCR beta sequencing was performed on peripheral blood mononuclear cells. Genomic DNA was extracted from the blood cell samples with the Qiagen DNeasy Blood Extraction Kit. The source is a man aged 50-60 years in good health and CMV-seropositive. The chain joins TRBV28 to TRBJ1-1; the D gene cannot be resolved reliably. Sequenced: PBMCs. The nucleotides read TGTGCCAGCAGCGAACCCGGCGAGGGATTTGGCACTGAAGCTTTCTTT. This yields the protein CASSEPGEGFGTEAFF.